One T cell receptor beta chain is described in this entry. Its cognate antigen is unknown. The sample comes from a study of T cells after yellow fever vaccination. Study information: In the case of low-cell-number fractions, SMART-Seq v4 Ultra Low Input was used for preparation. Study outcomes and limitations: Abundant contaminating clonotypes from the bulk population could appear in FACS-sorted repertoires. Subsequent to the booster, the majority of primary-vaccination clones reappeared (around 95% CD4, approximately 90% CD8).

It was through 5'RACE template switching that TCR cDNA was made, with a universal primer site and UMIs added. Each CDR3 protein gets one entry after TCRdb re-called the 5' RACE reads with MiXCR. The repertoire has about 120,000 distinct CDR3 sequences, roughly 8.9% of them found once; the top ten carry roughly 23%. This TCR came from a man younger than 45 who received the YFV17D yellow fever vaccine. Sequencing was performed on CD8+ T cells sorted from PBMCs, taken 45 days after the yellow fever booster vaccination.

CDR3 bases: TGTGCCAGCAGAGGACAGGGGAACGGGACCTACGAGCAGTACTTC. It is translated as CASRGQGNGTYEQYF. V is TRBV28 and J is TRBJ2-7; TRBD1 agrees at 9 bases. The CDR3 length is 15 residues. The germline V gene has CDR1 MDHEN and CDR2 SYDVKM. V trimming: 6 bases; J trimming: 2 bases; junction bases outside the gene matches: 8.